This T cell receptor (beta chain) came from a study of CD8 T cells in ankylosing spondylitis. A single record per CDR3 protein comes from TCRdb applying MiXCR to the 5' RACE reads. Among fewer than 550,000 distinct CDR3 sequences listed, 5.3% were seen once. Whole-study results and caveats: Matched ankylosing spondylitis synovial fluid reportedly contained a significantly enriched population of disease-linked clones. There was a TCR beta motif, made of 7 to 9 highly homologous variants, that appeared characteristic of ankylosing spondylitis blood.

This clonotype was found many times. Antigen: not known. The V gene lost 4 bases and the J gene lost 0 bases, with 6 bases spanning the gap. Germline values: CDR1 ENHRY, CDR2 SYGVKD. The CDR3 covers 13 residues. Sequenced material: blood, either unsorted or a sorted T cell fraction (not recorded which). V and J are TRBV10-3 and TRBJ1-1; D unclear. This receptor was identified in a male donor with ankylosing spondylitis. The chain's CDR3 is CAISAHMNTEAFF. The DNA for the CDR3 is TGTGCCATCAGTGCTCACATGAACACTGAAGCTTTCTTT.